Each of the 18 T cell receptor beta chains below was sequenced from the same sample in a study of identical twins. TCRdb reanalysed the 5' RACE reads using MiXCR and keeps one entry per CDR3 protein. The sample lists 1.5 million to 2 million distinct CDR3 sequences, around 33% occurring once. The sample consisted of cord blood. The receptors were gathered from a newborn girl in good health.

This clonotype was detected only a few times. The chain carries TRBV27 and TRBJ2-5; no reliable D call. The V gene's germline CDR1 is MNHEY and CDR2 SMNVEV (reference sequence). This CDR3 is built from 16 residues. V gave up 6 bases and J gave up 2 bases, with 19 bases separating them. In DNA, the CDR3 is TGTGCCAGCAGGACCACTATGGTTCGGAAGCAAGAGACCCAGTACTTC. Protein sequence: CASRTTMVRKQETQYF.

This clonotype has more than one count but fewer than ten. V usage is TRBV5-1 and J usage is TRBJ1-1; TRBD1 is a possible D gene (5 bases). V lost 4 bases, J lost 4 bases, and 17 bases lay in between. The CDR3 is made up of 15 amino acids. The germline V gene has CDR1 SGHRS and CDR2 YFSETQ. CDR3 residues: CASSPRDGIVTEAFF. CDR3 bases: TGCGCCAGCAGCCCCCGGGACGGGATAGTCACTGAAGCTTTCTTT.

The J gene is TRBJ2-1, the V gene TRBV20-1; 8 positions agree with TRBD2. CDR1 and CDR2 from the germline V gene are DFQATT and SNEGSKA (reference sequence). Germline trimming cut 5 bases from V and 2 bases from J; bases unmatched to any gene: 14. The CDR3 consists of 17 residues. The CDR3 reads CSALDAVLAGAYNEQFF. CDR3 DNA: TGCAGTGCTCTCGATGCCGTTCTAGCGGGTGCCTACAATGAGCAGTTCTTC.

The V gene is TRBV2, the J gene TRBJ2-2; 9 bases fit TRBD2. This CDR3 comprises 15 residues. Germline V gene data show CDR1 as SNHLY and CDR2 as FYNNEI. The junction had 7 bases not matched to a gene; V was cut back by 6 bases and J by 5 bases. The CDR3, as DNA: TGTGCCAGCAGGGGTCTAGCGGGGAAAACCGGGGAGCTGTTTTTT. It translates to CASRGLAGKTGELFF.

This chain uses TRBV4-1 with TRBJ2-7; a weak D match, TRBD2 (5 bases). Per the germline V gene, CDR1 is MGHRA and CDR2 is YSYEKL. V was cut by 2 bases and J by 1 base, with 15 bases left in between. The CDR3 extends over 16 amino acids. In DNA, the CDR3 is TGCGCCAGCAGCCAAATTCCCGGGATGGCGTCCTACGAGCAGTACTTC. It specifies CASSQIPGMASYEQYF.

This clonotype has just a few counts. The chain links TRBV29-1 to TRBJ1-2; no clear D. The V end was cut by 3 bases, the J end by 6 bases, with 14 bases between. Germline-derived CDR1 and CDR2 are SQVTM and ANQGSEA. The CDR3 covers 13 residues. CDR3 loop: CSVDHAGGDGYTF. The CDR3 bases are TGCAGCGTTGACCACGCAGGCGGGGATGGCTACACCTTC.

V usage is TRBV2 and J usage is TRBJ2-7; D remains unclear. Per the germline V gene, CDR1 is SNHLY and CDR2 is FYNNEI. This CDR3 has 14 amino acids. The germline V and J ends were trimmed by 3 bases and 2 bases, with 11 bases remaining between them. In DNA, the CDR3 is TGTGCCAGCAGTGACTTTCCGTTCACCTACGAGCAGTACTTC. It yields the protein CASSDFPFTYEQYF.

This clonotype was seen more than once but under ten times. The chain carries TRBV20-1 and TRBJ2-7; no firm D call. The CDR3 extends over 13 amino acids. Germline V gene data show CDR1 as DFQATT and CDR2 as SNEGSKA (reference sequence). Deletions cut 3 bases from V and 2 bases from J, with 11 bases between. CDR3 loop: CSARAWQTYEQYF. The CDR3 bases are TGCAGTGCTAGGGCCTGGCAGACCTACGAGCAGTACTTC.

A few counts support this clonotype. V usage is TRBV12-3 or TRBV12-4 and J usage is TRBJ1-2; D call uncertain. Trimming took 3 bases from V and 1 from J, leaving 15 bases between them. The CDR3 spans 16 residues. The CDR3 region has the DNA TGTGCCAGCAGTTTCAGCCGGGATGACTTTAACTATGGCTACACCTTC. The encoded protein is CASSFSRDDFNYGYTF.

This chain connects TRBV25-1 to TRBJ1-5, with D possibly matching TRBD1 (5 bases). The ends were cut back, 2 bases at V and 4 bases at J, with 15 bases in the middle. The germline V gene encodes CDR1 MGHDK and CDR2 SYGVNS. CDR3 size: 16 residues. The CDR3 DNA follows: TGTGCCAGCAGTGAACAGGAGGGGCCTGTTAATCAGCCCCAGCATTTT. It translates to CASSEQEGPVNQPQHF.

There are a few counts of this clonotype. The gene calls are TRBV12-3 or TRBV12-4 and TRBJ2-7; 9 bases match TRBD2. V dropped 5 bases and J dropped 5; count of bases not matched to a gene: 7. The CDR3 extends over 14 amino acids. DNA for the CDR3: TGTGCCAGCAGTCCAGGACTAGCGACGGACGAGCAGTACTTC. Encoded protein: CASSPGLATDEQYF.

This chain connects TRBV12-3 or TRBV12-4 to TRBJ2-7, with 7 bases fitting TRBD2. This CDR3 spans 13 amino acids. With V trimmed by 3 bases and J by 11 bases, 10 bases remained unmatched. CDR3 in amino acids: CASSFVGGLLEYF. CDR3 sequence (DNA): TGTGCCAGCAGTTTCGTCGGGGGGTTACTGGAGTACTTC.

V usage is TRBV24-1 and J usage is TRBJ2-5; weak D call: TRBD2 (5 bases). V gave up 2 bases and J gave up 7 bases, with 16 bases separating them. Germline V gives CDR1 KGHDR, CDR2 SFDVKD. The CDR3 is 15 residues long. CDR3 bases: TGTGCCACCAGTGATTGGTGGGCGGAGGAAGGGACCCAGTACTTC. Translating gives CATSDWWAEEGTQYF.

This clonotype was counted between two and nine times. The chain combines TRBV29-1 with TRBJ2-5; 8 bases fit TRBD2. This CDR3 is built from 15 residues. In germline, CDR1 is SQVTM, CDR2 ANQGSEA. The V segment lost 4 bases and the J segment 5 bases; nucleotides outside the gene matches: 12. CDR3 loop: CSVVPGRDRGETQYF. In nucleotides, the CDR3 is TGCAGCGTTGTCCCCGGGAGGGATCGCGGGGAGACCCAGTACTTC.

Comment on this clonotype: A read error may explain this, as a much larger clone is one base away. The gene calls are TRBV27 and TRBJ2-4; D is undetermined. The last part of the DNA fits TRBJ2-7 better; the J call may be wrong. Germline CDR1 and CDR2: MNHEY and SMNVEV (reference sequence). The CDR3 sequence is 13 residues long. Here the CDR3 DNA reads TGTGCCAGCAGTTCCGTTATTGACCACGAGCAGTACTTC. It translates to CASSSVIDHEQYF.

The table lists this clonotype with a few counts. The CDR3: CASSRLEGHEQYF. CDR3 DNA: TGCGCCAGCAGCCGCCTCGAGGGGCACGAGCAGTACTTC. This chain links TRBV4-1 with TRBJ2-7; TRBD1 or TRBD2 may be the D gene (5 bases each). The CDR3 runs to 13 residues. Trimming stripped 4 bases from V and 5 bases from J, with 12 bases between. Germline CDR1 reads MGHRA; CDR2 reads YSYEKL.

The chain recombines TRBV12-3 or TRBV12-4 with TRBJ2-1; D ambiguous. V was pared by 7 bases and J by 5 bases, with 15 bases between. The CDR3 spans 14 residues. The CDR3 region is CASTIPRHHNEQFF. DNA for the CDR3: TGTGCCAGCACCATCCCACGGCACCACAATGAGCAGTTCTTC.

The chain recombines TRBV3-1 with TRBJ2-3, with 9 bases identical to TRBD2. After removal of 3 bases from V and 2 bases from J, the junction contained 6 bases not matched to a gene. CDR1 and CDR2 (germline): LGHDT, YNNKEL (reference sequence). This CDR3 comprises 16 residues. The CDR3 spells CASSHSRGGNTDTQYF. As DNA, the CDR3 is TGTGCCAGCAGCCATTCGCGGGGGGGCAACACAGATACGCAGTATTTT.